This T cell receptor (beta chain) was captured by sequencing in a study of breast tumors, draining lymph nodes, adjacent tissues. The J segment lost 3 bases and the V segment lost 11 bases, leaving 10 bases of the junction unmatched. The CDR3 is made up of 14 amino acids. This clonotype was observed many times. Its specificity is unknown. TCRdb analysed the multiplex PCR reads with MiXCR anew, one entry per CDR3 protein. Of tens of thousands of distinct CDR3 sequences listed, under 45% are singletons. The study's findings and limits: Data only fit, rather than demonstrated, lymph node origin of most tumor T cells. Tumors had less TCR diversity than lymph nodes, more than nontumor tissue. Data fit most tumor T cells coming from lymph node, expanding in tumor. Luminal-like breast cancer showed significantly greater tumor-nontumor repertoire similarity than basal-like breast cancer did.

The clonotype originates from a female donor with breast cancer. Some clones in this sample may be carry-over from other donors' samples. This chain connects TRBV12-3 or TRBV12-4 to TRBJ2-5; 9 positions agree with TRBD2. The sample comprised breast tumor tissue. The chain's CDR3 is CASTAGGMEETQYF. CDR3 nucleotide sequence: TGTGCCTCTACAGCGGGAGGAATGGAAGAGACCCAGTACTTC.